This T cell receptor beta chain emerged from a study of beta chain features in type 1 diabetes. Study-wide context: The study examined around 98,000,000 sorted cells across all samples.

This clone was seen only a few times. The antigen remains undetermined. General study results and limits: Short templates might get an advantage during PCR, and this would be equal in patients and controls. Among patients with Type 1 diabetes, TCRB CDR3s were moderately but significantly shorter in every one of the four CD4+ subsets.

TCRB transcripts that were expressed got sequenced, as all of the isolated RNA had been reverse transcribed. TCRdb keeps only in-frame clones here, not all; method: immunoSEQ multiplex PCR. The sample holds roughly 100,000 clones, under 30% seen once. V shed 0 bases and J shed 4 bases, with 13 bases lying between them. Germline V gives CDR1 GTSNPN, CDR2 SVGIG (reference sequence). The CDR3 is 15 residues long. J is TRBJ1-5 and V is TRBV30, with no clear D. This TCR was recovered from a woman between 18 and 29 years old with type 1 diabetes. The source material was central memory CD4+ T cells from blood. CDR3 in amino acids: CAWSVLTPKNQPQHF. DNA for the CDR3: TGTGCCTGGAGTGTCCTAACCCCCAAGAATCAGCCCCAGCATTTT. The full variable domain, rest sourced from reference TRBV30 and TRBJ1-5, is SQTIHQWPATLVQPVGSPLSLECTVEGTSNPNLYWYRQAAGRGLQLLFYSVGIGQISSEVPQNLSASRPQDRQFILSSKKLLLSDSGFYLCAWSVLTPKNQPQHFGDGTRLSIL.